These T cell receptor beta chains were read from a single sample in a study of ipilimumab plus nivolumab after autologous stem cell transplantation. Generated by immunoSEQ multiplex PCR, the TCRdb table keeps only in-frame clones and is missing some. The repertoire holds some 43,000 clones, with more than 70% as singletons. The sample was PBMCs, taken in a trial of ipilimumab plus nivolumab as post-transplant consolidation. These TCRs come from a male donor with multiple myeloma. Each CDR3 is given with its conserved first and last residue. A D gene is named only where the DNA matches it firmly. The size field is filled for only some rows; it gives once, few, many or a size class.

J | D | size | V | DNA | CDR3
TRBJ1-2 | NA | NA | TRBV4-1 | TGCGCCAGCAGCCAAGCCTTCCCTATTAGGAACAGGAGCTACACCTTC | CASSQAFPIRNRSYTF
TRBJ1-5 | NA | NA | TRBV28 | TGTGCCAGCAGGGCCCCGGTTGAACAGCCCCAGCATTTT | CASRAPVEQPQHF
TRBJ2-3 | NA | once | TRBV18 | TGTGCCAGCTCATTAGGGGGCACAGATACGCAGTATTTT | CASSLGGTDTQYF
TRBJ1-3 | NA | NA | TRBV19 | TGTGCCAGTAGGTCAGTCGGAAACACCATATATTTT | CASRSVGNTIYF
TRBJ2-2 | NA | NA | TRBV7-9 | TGTGCCAGCAGCTTAGGGCAGGGGCACACCGGGGAGCTGTTTTTT | CASSLGQGHTGELFF
TRBJ2-1 | NA | NA | TRBV7-3 | TGTGCCAGCAGCCCCATTCCGGGGAATGAGCAGTTCTTC | CASSPIPGNEQFF
TRBJ2-2 | NA | NA | TRBV9 | TGTGCCAGCAGCGTAGGTCCACGGGGCCTGACCGGGGAGCTGTTTTTT | CASSVGPRGLTGELFF
TRBJ2-7 | TRBD2 | NA | TRBV28 | TGTGCCAGCAGTTTAACGGGGGGATCCTACGAGCAGTACTTC | CASSLTGGSYEQYF
TRBJ2-3 | NA | NA | TRBV18 | TGTGCCAGCTCACCAGGGCAGAACACAGATACGCAGTATTTT | CASSPGQNTDTQYF
TRBJ2-3 | NA | few | TRBV20-1 | TGCAGTGCTCAAATAGGAGATACGCAGTATTTT | CSAQIGDTQYF
TRBJ2-6 | TRBD1 | NA | TRBV4-2 | TGTGCCAGCAGTCCCGGGACAGGGAGCTCTGGGGCCAACGTCCTGACTTTC | CASSPGTGSSGANVLTF
TRBJ1-1 | TRBD1 | NA | TRBV28 | TGTGCCAGCAGTTCCCCTTCGGCAGGGGGGTACACTGAAGCTTTCTTT | CASSSPSAGGYTEAFF
TRBJ2-3 | NA | once | TRBV7-9 | TGTGCCAGCAGCCCCACCAGGGACGTCGGCACAGATACGCAGTATTTT | CASSPTRDVGTDTQYF
TRBJ2-2 | NA | NA | TRBV5-1 | TGCGCCAGCAGCTTCGCATTTTTTCCCGGGGAGCTGTTTTTT | CASSFAFFPGELFF
TRBJ2-7 | NA | NA | TRBV6-1 | TGTGCCAGCACCCCGGACCCGCATGGGGTTTACGAGCAGTACTTC | CASTPDPHGVYEQYF
TRBJ2-1 | TRBD2 | NA | TRBV5-1 | TGCGCCAGCAGCTTGGACAGCGGGAGCTACAATGAGCAGTTCTTC | CASSLDSGSYNEQFF
TRBJ1-5 | TRBD1 | NA | TRBV19 | TGTGCCAGTAGTATAGACGGACCGCCGGGACAGGGGTATCAGCCCCAGCATTTT | CASSIDGPPGQGYQPQHF
TRBJ1-2 | NA | NA | TRBV28 | TGTGCCAGCAGTTTAAGGCTGTATGGCTACACCTTC | CASSLRLYGYTF
TRBJ1-2 | NA | NA | TRBV9 | TGTGCCAGCTCCTCTGTGGGGAACTATGGCTACACCTTC | CASSSVGNYGYTF
TRBJ2-2 | TRBD2 | NA | TRBV9 | TGTGCCAGCAGCGTAGGACTAGCGGGGGAAACCGGGGAGCTGTTTTTT | CASSVGLAGETGELFF
TRBJ2-7 | TRBD2 | NA | TRBV5-1 | TGCGCCAGCAGCGTGACGGGACTAGCCAGCTACGAGCAGTACTTC | CASSVTGLASYEQYF
TRBJ2-3 | TRBD2 | NA | TRBV7-3 | TGTGCCAGCAGTACGGGGAATAGCGGGGGCACAGATACGCAGTATTTT | CASSTGNSGGTDTQYF